Here is one T cell receptor beta chain with its context. Its antigen is currently unknown. CDR1 LNHDA and CDR2 SQIVND come from the germline V gene (reference sequence). Unmatched junction bases numbered 7, after V lost 3 bases and J lost 10 bases. The CDR3 consists of 15 residues. This sample is drawn from a study of T cell repertoires in cytomegalovirus infection. TCRdb passed the reads through MiXCR, listing each CDR3 protein once. The sample lists 800,000 to 950,000 distinct CDR3 sequences, approximately 32% occurring once. The chain couples TRBV19 to TRBJ1-6, with 9 bases lining up with TRBD1. The sample consisted of cultured CD8+ T cells from PBMCs, taken from culture after CMV antigen stimulation. This receptor was identified in a human donor in good health (CMV status not recorded). Some clones in this sample may be carry-over from other donors' samples. CDR3 bases: TGTGCCAGTAGTATCATGGACAGGGGCGGCTCACCCCTCCACTTT. Its translation: CASSIMDRGGSPLHF.